The TCR beta chain described here comes from a study of blood T cell repertoires in COVID-19. Germline lookup yields CDR1 MDHEN and CDR2 SYDVKM. This CDR3 is built from 15 residues. After removal of 2 bases from V and 4 bases from J, the junction contained 7 bases not matched to a gene. Assay: immunoSEQ multiplex PCR; the TCRdb copy retains only in-frame clones and omits some. The sample lists some 300,000 clones; over 85% were seen once. Recruitment covered 20 to 25 US areas and drew participants whose ages spanned about 18 to 100 years. Donors were grouped by their self-reported clinical history. The sequenced material came from PBMCs or T cells enriched from blood (not recorded which). This clonotype originated in a woman in her 30s who had recovered from COVID-19. The chain recombines TRBV28 with TRBJ1-2, with 7 bases aligning to TRBD1. DNA of the CDR3: TGTGCCAGCAGTTTAAGTCCGGGGACAGCCTATGGCTACACCTTC. Protein product: CASSLSPGTAYGYTF.